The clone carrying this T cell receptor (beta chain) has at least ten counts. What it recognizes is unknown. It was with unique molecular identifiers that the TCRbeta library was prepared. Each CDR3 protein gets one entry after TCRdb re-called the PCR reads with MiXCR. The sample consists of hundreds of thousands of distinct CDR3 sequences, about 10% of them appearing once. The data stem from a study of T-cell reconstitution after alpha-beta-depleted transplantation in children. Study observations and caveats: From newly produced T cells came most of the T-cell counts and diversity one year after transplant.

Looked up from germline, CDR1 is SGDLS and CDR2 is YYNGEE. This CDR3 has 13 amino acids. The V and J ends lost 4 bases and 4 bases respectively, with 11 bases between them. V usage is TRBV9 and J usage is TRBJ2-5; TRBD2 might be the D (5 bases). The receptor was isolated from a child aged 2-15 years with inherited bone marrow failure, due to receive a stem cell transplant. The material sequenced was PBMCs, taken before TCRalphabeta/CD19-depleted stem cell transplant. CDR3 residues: CASSPEVRETQYF. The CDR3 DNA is TGTGCCAGCAGCCCGGAGGTTCGAGAGACCCAGTACTTC.